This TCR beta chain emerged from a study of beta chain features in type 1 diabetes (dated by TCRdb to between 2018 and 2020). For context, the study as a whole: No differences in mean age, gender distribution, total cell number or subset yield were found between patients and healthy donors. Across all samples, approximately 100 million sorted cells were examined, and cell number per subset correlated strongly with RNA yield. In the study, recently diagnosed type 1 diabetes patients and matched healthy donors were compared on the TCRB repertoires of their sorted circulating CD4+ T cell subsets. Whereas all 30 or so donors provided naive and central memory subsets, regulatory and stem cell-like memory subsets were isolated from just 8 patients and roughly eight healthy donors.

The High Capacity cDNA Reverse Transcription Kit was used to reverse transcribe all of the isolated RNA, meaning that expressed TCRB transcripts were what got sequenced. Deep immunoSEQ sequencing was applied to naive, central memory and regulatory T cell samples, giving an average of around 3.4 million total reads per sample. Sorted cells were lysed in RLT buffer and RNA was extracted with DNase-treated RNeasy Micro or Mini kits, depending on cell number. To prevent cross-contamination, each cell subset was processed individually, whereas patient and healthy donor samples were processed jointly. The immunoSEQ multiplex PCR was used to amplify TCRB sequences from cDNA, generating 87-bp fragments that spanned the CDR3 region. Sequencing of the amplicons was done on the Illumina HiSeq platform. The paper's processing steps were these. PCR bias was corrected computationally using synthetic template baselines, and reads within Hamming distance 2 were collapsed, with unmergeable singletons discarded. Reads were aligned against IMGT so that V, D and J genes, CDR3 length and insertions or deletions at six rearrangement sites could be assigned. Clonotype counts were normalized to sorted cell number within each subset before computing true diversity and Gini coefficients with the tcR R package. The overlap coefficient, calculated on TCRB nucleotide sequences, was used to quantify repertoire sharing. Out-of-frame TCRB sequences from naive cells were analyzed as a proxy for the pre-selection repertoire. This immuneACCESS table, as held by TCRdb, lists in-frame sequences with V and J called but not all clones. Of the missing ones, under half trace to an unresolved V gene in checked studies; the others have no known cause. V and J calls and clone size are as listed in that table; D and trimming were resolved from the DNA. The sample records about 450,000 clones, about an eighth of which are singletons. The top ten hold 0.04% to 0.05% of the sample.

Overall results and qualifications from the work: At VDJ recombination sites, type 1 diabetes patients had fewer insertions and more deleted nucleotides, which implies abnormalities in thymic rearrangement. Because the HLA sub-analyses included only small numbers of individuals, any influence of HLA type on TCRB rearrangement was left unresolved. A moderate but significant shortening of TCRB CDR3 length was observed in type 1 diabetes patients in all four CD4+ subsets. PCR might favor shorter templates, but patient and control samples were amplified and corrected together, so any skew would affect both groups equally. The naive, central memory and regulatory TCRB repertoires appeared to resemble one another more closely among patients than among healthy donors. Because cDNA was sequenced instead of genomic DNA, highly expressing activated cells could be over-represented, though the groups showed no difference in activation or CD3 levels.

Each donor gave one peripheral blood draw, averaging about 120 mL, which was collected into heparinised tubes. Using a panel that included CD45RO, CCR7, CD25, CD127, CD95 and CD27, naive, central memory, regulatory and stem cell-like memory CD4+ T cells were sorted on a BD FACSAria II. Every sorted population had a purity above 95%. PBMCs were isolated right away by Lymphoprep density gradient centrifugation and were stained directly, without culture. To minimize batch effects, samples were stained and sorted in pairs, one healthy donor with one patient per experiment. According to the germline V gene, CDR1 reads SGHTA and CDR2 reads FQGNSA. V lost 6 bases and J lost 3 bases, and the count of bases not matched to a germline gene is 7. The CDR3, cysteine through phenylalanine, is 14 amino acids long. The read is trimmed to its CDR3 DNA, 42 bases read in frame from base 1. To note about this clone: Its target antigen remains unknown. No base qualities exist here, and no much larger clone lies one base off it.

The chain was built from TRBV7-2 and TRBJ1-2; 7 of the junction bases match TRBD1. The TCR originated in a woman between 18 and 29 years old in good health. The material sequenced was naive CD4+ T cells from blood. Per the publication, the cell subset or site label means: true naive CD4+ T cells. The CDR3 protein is CASSQRDSYYGYTF. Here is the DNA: TGTGCCAGCAGTCAACGGGACAGTTACTATGGCTACACCTTC.